The 27 T cell receptor beta chains reported below all come from one sample, sequenced in a study of post-analysis software for immune sequencing data. The TCR beta cDNA libraries contained unique molecular identifiers. TCRdb used MiXCR to reprocess the PCR reads, holding one entry per CDR3 protein. The repertoire holds hundreds of thousands of distinct CDR3 sequences, with 25% to 30% as singletons. General study points: Comparison of patients with controls showed 4 to 6 TRBV segments more frequent in patients, TRBV5-6, TRBV5-1 and TRBV20-1 among them.

Their cognate antigens are unknown. Sequenced input: blood. Receptors were obtained from a girl aged 10-17 years with multiple sclerosis.

V usage is TRBV7-2 and J usage is TRBJ1-2, with D uncertain. V lost 1 base to trimming and J lost 13 bases, with 13 bases between them. Germline lookup yields CDR1 SGHTA and CDR2 FQGNSA. The length of the CDR3 is 12 residues. The CDR3 coding sequence is TGTGCCAGCAGCTTAGATATGGGTCCCTCCACCTTC. The encoded protein is CASSLDMGPSTF.

The chain combines TRBV28 with TRBJ2-1; 9 bases map to TRBD1. Trimming removed 5 bases from V and 4 bases from J; junction bases left unmatched: 12. The CDR3 is made up of 17 amino acids. CDR1 and CDR2 (germline): MDHEN, SYDVKM. DNA of the CDR3: TGTGCCAGCAGTCCGAGAAGCCTCGGGACAGGGTACAATGAGCAGTTCTTC. Its translation is CASSPRSLGTGYNEQFF.

Only a few counts were recorded for this clonotype. This chain joins TRBV28 and TRBJ2-5; 7 nucleotides align to TRBD1. The germline V gene encodes CDR1 MDHEN and CDR2 SYDVKM. The CDR3 length is 16 residues. J lost 5 bases, V lost 6 bases, and 15 bases had no gene match. The CDR3 region has the DNA TGTGCCAGCAGCCGCCAGCCCCCCGGGACAGTCGAGACCCAGTACTTC. It encodes CASSRQPPGTVETQYF.

This clonotype was found a few times. CDR3 sequence (DNA): TGTGCCAGCAGTATGGTCTACAGGGCTACTAACTATGGCTACACCTTC. It translates to CASSMVYRATNYGYTF. The genes are TRBV27 and TRBJ1-2; D is perhaps TRBD1 (6 bases). Trimming took 5 bases from V and 0 from J, leaving 16 bases between them. CDR1 MNHEY and CDR2 SMNVEV come from the germline V gene (reference sequence). This CDR3 spans 16 amino acids.

This clonotype was detected once. V gene TRBV14 combines with J gene TRBJ2-4; D is possibly TRBD2 (6 bases). Judging by the DNA end, TRBJ2-7 fits better; the J call may be wrong. Germline values: CDR1 SGHDN, CDR2 FVKESK. The CDR3 consists of 16 residues. The CDR3 DNA sequence: TGTGCCAGCAGCCAAGATAGGTGGGGACTTACCTACGAGCAGTACTTC. Encoded protein: CASSQDRWGLTYEQYF.

CDR3 region: CASSPRGSGNTYEQYF. The CDR3 DNA is TGTGCCAGCAGCCCCCGGGGTAGCGGGAATACCTACGAGCAGTACTTC. The chain carries TRBV7-9 and TRBJ2-7; TRBD2 agrees at 8 bases. Germline-derived CDR1 and CDR2 are SEHNR and FQNEAQ (reference sequence). The CDR3 consists of 16 residues. Trimming removed 5 bases from V and 2 bases from J; junction bases left unmatched: 11.

V gene TRBV28 combines with J gene TRBJ2-5, with 7 positions matching TRBD2. The germline V gene has CDR1 MDHEN and CDR2 SYDVKM. This CDR3 is 15 amino acids long. With V trimmed by 5 bases and J by 1 base, 7 bases remained unmatched. The CDR3 DNA follows: TGTGCCAGCAGTCCACGCGGGACTATCCAAGAGACCCAGTACTTC. Protein product: CASSPRGTIQETQYF. The full variable domain, completed using reference TRBV28 and TRBJ2-5, is DVKVTQSSRYLVKRTGEKVFLECVQDMDHENMFWYRQDPGLGLRLIYFSYDVKMKEKGDIPEGYSVSREKKERFSLILESASTNQTSMYLCASSPRGTIQETQYFGPGTRLLVL.

The V call is TRBV4-2, the J call TRBJ2-5; possible D gene TRBD1, 5 bases. Germline V lookup: CDR1 LGHNA, CDR2 YNFKEQ. V dropped 0 bases and J dropped 2 bases, with 7 bases sitting between them. There are 14 residues in the CDR3. The CDR3 region is CASSQERQQETQYF. In DNA, the CDR3 is TGTGCCAGCAGCCAAGAGAGACAGCAAGAGACCCAGTACTTC.

This clonotype was counted a few times. This sequence joins TRBV27 and TRBJ1-5; 9 bases match TRBD1. The CDR3 is 15 amino acids. V gave up 6 bases and J gave up 7 bases; unmatched junction bases: 10. Germline CDR1 MNHEY, CDR2 SMNVEV (reference sequence). CDR3: CASSSTGGLGQPQHF. CDR3 nucleotides: TGTGCCAGCAGCAGCACAGGGGGCTTGGGGCAGCCCCAGCATTTT.

This chain connects TRBV11-2 to TRBJ2-5, with D possibly being TRBD2 (5 bases). This CDR3 is 15 amino acids long. Germline assignment: CDR1 SGHAT and CDR2 FQNNGV. Trimming cost V 5 bases and J 1 base, with 14 bases left between them. CDR3 bases: TGTGCCAGCAGCAGAGGAGGTACAACCCAAGAGACCCAGTACTTC. Amino acids: CASSRGGTTQETQYF.

The table lists this clonotype with a few counts. The gene calls are TRBV29-1 and TRBJ2-7; TRBD2 matches 14 bases. The length of the CDR3 is 14 residues. Germline-derived CDR1 and CDR2 are SQVTM and ANQGSEA. V dropped 6 bases and J dropped 1; count of bases not matched to a gene: 2. The CDR3 loop is CSVGLAGVSYEQYF. CDR3 DNA: TGCAGCGTGGGACTAGCGGGAGTATCCTACGAGCAGTACTTC.

This clonotype was detected a few times. The chain has TRBV12-3 or TRBV12-4 and TRBJ1-5; 7 bases match TRBD1. The CDR3 is 16 residues long. With 4 bases clipped from V and 3 bases from J, the junction kept 9 bases outside the gene matches. The CDR3, as DNA: TGTGCCAGCAGTTCCCAGGGGACAGAGATCAATCAGCCCCAGCATTTT. This translates into CASSSQGTEINQPQHF.

This clonotype was observed a few times. At one end, the junction sequence differs from germline, possibly due to a read error. J is TRBJ1-5 and V is TRBV2; 8 nucleotides agree with TRBD1. CDR1 is SNHLY and CDR2 is FYNNEI in the germline V gene. This CDR3 spans 14 amino acids. In DNA, the CDR3 is TGTGCCAGCGGAGCAGGGGGCGGCAATCGGCCCCAGCATTTT. Its translation: CASGAGGGNRPQHF.

Concerning this clonotype: At one of its ends the junction is not consistent with the germline gene, which may arise from a read error. V usage is TRBV11-2 and J usage is TRBJ2-7, with D perhaps TRBD1 (5 bases). The CDR3 consists of 14 residues. Per the germline V gene, CDR1 is SGHAT and CDR2 is FQNNGV. The CDR3 DNA sequence: TGTGCCGGCAGCTTAAAGGGGCAGGACTACGAGCAGTACTTC. This sequence encodes CAGSLKGQDYEQYF.

The chain uses TRBV20-1 and TRBJ2-1; D remains unclear. This CDR3 spans 13 amino acids. V was cut by 1 base and J by 3 bases, with 7 bases left in between. The germline V gene encodes CDR1 DFQATT and CDR2 SNEGSKA (reference sequence). CDR3 bases: TGCAGTGCTAGAGGCAGGAACTACAATGAGCAGTTCTTC. Translated: CSARGRNYNEQFF.

This clonotype was detected only a few times. The V gene is TRBV5-5, the J gene TRBJ2-5, with TRBD2 matching 11 bases. Per the germline V gene, CDR1 is SGHKS and CDR2 is YYEKEE (reference sequence). CDR3 length equals 16 residues. Trimming at V came to 4 bases and at J to 2 bases, leaving 7 bases not matched to a gene. The CDR3 DNA reads TGTGCCAGCAGCGTACCGGGACTAGCGGAACAAGAGACCCAGTACTTC. Translating it yields CASSVPGLAEQETQYF.

The chain combines TRBV20-1 with TRBJ2-3, with D perhaps assigned TRBD1 or TRBD2 (5 bases each). Germline V lookup: CDR1 DFQATT, CDR2 SNEGSKA (reference sequence). The CDR3 totals 16 residues. Between the trimmed V and J ends, which lost 6 bases and 4 bases, there was a span of 23 bases. In nucleotides, the CDR3 is TGCAGTGCCTTGGACATGGACGGGACGTTGGCAGATACGCAGTATTTT. It is translated as CSALDMDGTLADTQYF.

The V gene is TRBV5-1, the J gene TRBJ2-7; 9 positions match TRBD1. The J call is in doubt because the DNA end fits TRBJ2-5 better. The CDR3 runs to 15 residues. Per the germline V gene, CDR1 is SGHRS and CDR2 is YFSETQ. CDR3 coding DNA: TGCGCCAGCAGCCTCCGGGACAGGGAATTAGAGACCCAGTACTTC. Amino acids: CASSLRDRELETQYF.

J is TRBJ1-6 and V is TRBV5-1; D may be TRBD1 (5 bases). Trimming pared 2 bases from V and 14 bases from J, leaving 8 bases between. CDR3 length equals 11 residues. Germline values: CDR1 SGHRS, CDR2 YFSETQ. The CDR3 nucleotides read TGCGCCAGCAGCTTAGGGGAGGCCCTCCACTTT. Protein: CASSLGEALHF. Combining the CDR3 with reference TRBV5-1 and TRBJ1-6 gives the whole variable domain KAGVTQTPRYLIKTRGQQVTLSCSPISGHRSVSWYQQTPGQGLQFLFEYFSETQRNKGNFPGRFSGRQFSNSRSEMNVSTLELGDSALYLCASSLGEALHFGNGTRLTVT.

This clonotype has a handful of counts. J is TRBJ2-3 and V is TRBV7-9; D unclear. The ends were cut back, 1 base at V and 2 bases at J, with 13 bases in the middle. Germline loops: CDR1 SEHNR, CDR2 FQNEAQ (reference sequence). The CDR3 spans 16 residues. The CDR3 DNA follows: TGTGCCAGCAGCTTAGTTGTAGGAACGACCACAGATACGCAGTATTTT. Translation: CASSLVVGTTTDTQYF.

In this sample, this clonotype turned up a few times. The chain uses TRBV4-1 and TRBJ2-1; tentatively, D is TRBD1 (6 bases). Trimming left V 1 base short and J 6 bases short, with 16 bases between. Looked up from germline, CDR1 is MGHRA and CDR2 is YSYEKL. The length of the CDR3 is 16 residues. DNA of the CDR3: TGCGCCAGCAGCCAAGTATGGACAGACTACGGCAATGAGCAGTTCTTC. It specifies CASSQVWTDYGNEQFF.

The chain uses TRBV20-1 and TRBJ2-7; D remains unclear. The CDR3 length is 14 residues. Deletions cut 1 base from V and 4 bases from J, with 14 bases between. Germline V gives CDR1 DFQATT, CDR2 SNEGSKA (reference sequence). The CDR3 spells CSARGTPQTYEQYF. The CDR3 DNA reads as TGCAGTGCTAGAGGGACCCCACAGACGTACGAGCAGTACTTC.

This sequence joins TRBV19 and TRBJ2-1; D gene ambiguous. Trimming shortened V by 5 bases and J by 0 bases, and 11 bases separated the two germline ends. In germline, CDR1 is LNHDA, CDR2 SQIVND (reference sequence). This CDR3 is built from 15 residues. The CDR3 sequence is CASSLHSSSYNEQFF. CDR3 sequence (DNA): TGTGCCAGTAGTCTCCACTCAAGCTCCTACAATGAGCAGTTCTTC.

This clonotype has just one count. This chain connects TRBV13 to TRBJ2-1; D possibly corresponds to TRBD2 (5 bases). Per germline, CDR1 PRHDT and CDR2 FYEKMQ (reference sequence). The length of the CDR3 is 17 residues. Deletions cut 5 bases from V and 8 bases from J, with 25 bases between. DNA for the CDR3: TGTGCCAGCAGCCCAAAAGCCGGGGTACGAATAACCGATGAGCAGTTCTTC. It codes for CASSPKAGVRITDEQFF.

This clonotype came up once. The CDR3 nucleotides read TGCGCCAGCAGCCAAGAGAATACCCCGGAGGGGACCCAGTACTTC. Its protein product is CASSQENTPEGTQYF. V usage is TRBV4-3 and J usage is TRBJ2-7, with TRBD2 as a possible D gene (6 bases). The J call is in doubt because the DNA end fits TRBJ2-5 better. This CDR3 contains 15 residues. Per germline, CDR1 LGHNA and CDR2 YSLEER.

A remark on this clonotype: A much larger clone lies one base from this, so it may be a read error. The J gene is TRBJ2-5, the V gene TRBV20-1; D is possibly TRBD1 or TRBD2 (5 bases each). The length of the CDR3 is 11 residues. Trimming stripped 6 bases from V and 11 bases from J, with 16 bases between. The germline CDR1 and CDR2 sequences are DFQATT and SNEGSKA (reference sequence). This CDR3 reads CSAAGATRQYF. CDR3 coding DNA: TGCAGTGCCGCCGGGGCTACCCGGCAGTACTTC.

Only a few counts were recorded for this clonotype. This chain uses TRBV10-3 with TRBJ2-1; 7 nucleotides line up with TRBD1. The CDR3 loop spans 13 amino acids. Germline-derived CDR1 and CDR2 are ENHRY and SYGVKD. The junction had 6 bases not matched to a gene; V was cut back by 6 bases and J by 7 bases. The CDR3 DNA is TGTGCCATCAGGGGGACAGAAGAAAATGAGCAGTTCTTC. This sequence encodes CAIRGTEENEQFF.